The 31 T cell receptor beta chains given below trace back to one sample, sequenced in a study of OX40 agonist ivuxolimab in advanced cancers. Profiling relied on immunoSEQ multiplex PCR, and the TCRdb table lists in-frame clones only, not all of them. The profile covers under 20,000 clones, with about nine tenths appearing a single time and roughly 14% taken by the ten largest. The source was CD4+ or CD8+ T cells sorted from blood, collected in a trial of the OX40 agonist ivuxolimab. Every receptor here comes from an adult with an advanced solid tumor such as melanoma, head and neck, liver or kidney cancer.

The CDR3 nucleotides are TGTGCCAGTAGTCCTCGGACAGGGGTCTACGAGCAGTACTTC. Protein: CASSPRTGVYEQYF. The genes are TRBV19 and TRBJ2-7; 9 bases are shared with TRBD1. Germline lookup yields CDR1 LNHDA and CDR2 SQIVND (reference sequence). This CDR3 has 14 amino acids. V shed 5 bases, J shed 3 bases, and the junction held 5 bases outside the gene matches.

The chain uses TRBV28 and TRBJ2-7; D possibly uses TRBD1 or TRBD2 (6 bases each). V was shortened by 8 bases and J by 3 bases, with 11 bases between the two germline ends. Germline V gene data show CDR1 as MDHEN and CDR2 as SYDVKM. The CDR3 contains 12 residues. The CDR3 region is CASGGPGYEQYF. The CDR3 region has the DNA TGTGCCAGCGGGGGGCCGGGCTACGAGCAGTACTTC.

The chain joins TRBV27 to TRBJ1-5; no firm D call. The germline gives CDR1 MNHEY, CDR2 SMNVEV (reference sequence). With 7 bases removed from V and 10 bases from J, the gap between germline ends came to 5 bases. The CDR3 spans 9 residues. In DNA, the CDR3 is TGTGCCAGCACCCCCCCCCAGCATTTT. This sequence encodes CASTPPQHF.

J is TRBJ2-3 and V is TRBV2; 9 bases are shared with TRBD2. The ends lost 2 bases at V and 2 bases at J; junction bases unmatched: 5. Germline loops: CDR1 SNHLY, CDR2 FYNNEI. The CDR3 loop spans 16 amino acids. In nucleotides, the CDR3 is TGTGCCAGCAGTGAAAGACTAGCGGCCCACACAGATACGCAGTATTTT. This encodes CASSERLAAHTDTQYF.

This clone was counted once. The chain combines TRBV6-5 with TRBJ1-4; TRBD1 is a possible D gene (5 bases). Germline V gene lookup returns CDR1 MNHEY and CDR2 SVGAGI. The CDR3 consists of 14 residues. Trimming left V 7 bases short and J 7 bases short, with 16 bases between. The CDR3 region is CASKNQGIGEKLFF. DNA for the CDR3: TGTGCCAGCAAAAACCAGGGCATAGGTGAAAAACTGTTTTTT.

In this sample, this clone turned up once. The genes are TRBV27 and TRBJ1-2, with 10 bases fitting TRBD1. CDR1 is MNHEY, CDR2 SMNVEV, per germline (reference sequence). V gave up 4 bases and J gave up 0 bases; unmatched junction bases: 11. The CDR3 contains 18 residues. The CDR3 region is CASSSTDRGLIPNYGYTF. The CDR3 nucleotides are TGTGCCAGCAGTTCCACCGACAGGGGGCTAATCCCTAACTATGGCTACACCTTC.

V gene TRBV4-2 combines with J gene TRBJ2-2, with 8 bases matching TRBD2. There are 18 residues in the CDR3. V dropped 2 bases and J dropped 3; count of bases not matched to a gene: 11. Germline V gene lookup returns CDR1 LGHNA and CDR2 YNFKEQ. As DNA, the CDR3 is TGTGCCAGCAGCCAACGGGCCGCCGGCGGGGGGTACACCGGGGAGCTGTTTTTT. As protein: CASSQRAAGGGYTGELFF.

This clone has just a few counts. CDR3 loop: CAWSDTGQHYEQYF. The DNA for the CDR3 is TGTGCCTGGAGCGATACGGGACAGCACTACGAGCAGTACTTC. The V and J genes are TRBV30 and TRBJ2-7, with TRBD1 matching 7 bases. CDR3 size: 14 residues. Germline CDR1 is GTSNPN and CDR2 is SVGIG (reference sequence). Losses at the gene ends were 3 bases for V and 3 bases for J; bases not matched to a gene: 8.

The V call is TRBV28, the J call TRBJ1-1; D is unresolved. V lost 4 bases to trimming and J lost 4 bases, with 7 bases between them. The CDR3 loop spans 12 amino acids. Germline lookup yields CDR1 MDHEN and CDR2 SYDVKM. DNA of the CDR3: TGTGCCAGCAGTTCCTCCCCCACTGAAGCTTTCTTT. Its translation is CASSSSPTEAFF.

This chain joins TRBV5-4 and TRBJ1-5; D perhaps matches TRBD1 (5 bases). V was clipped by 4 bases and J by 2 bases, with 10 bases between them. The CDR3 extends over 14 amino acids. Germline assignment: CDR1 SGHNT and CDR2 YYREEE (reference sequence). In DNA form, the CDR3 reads TGTGCCAGCAGCCTGGGGGGGGGCAATCAGCCCCAGCATTTT. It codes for CASSLGGGNQPQHF.

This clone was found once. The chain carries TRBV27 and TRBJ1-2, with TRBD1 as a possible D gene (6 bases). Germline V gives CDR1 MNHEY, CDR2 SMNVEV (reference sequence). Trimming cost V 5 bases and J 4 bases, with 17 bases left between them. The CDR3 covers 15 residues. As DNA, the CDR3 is TGTGCCAGCAGTATTACGCGGGGAGGGGGCTATGGCTACACCTTC. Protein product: CASSITRGGGYGYTF.

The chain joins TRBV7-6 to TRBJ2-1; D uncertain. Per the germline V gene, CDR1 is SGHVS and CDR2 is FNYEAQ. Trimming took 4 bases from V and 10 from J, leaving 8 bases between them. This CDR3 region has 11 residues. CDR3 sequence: CASSSLNEQFF. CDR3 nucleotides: TGTGCCAGCAGCTCCCTAAACGAGCAGTTCTTC.

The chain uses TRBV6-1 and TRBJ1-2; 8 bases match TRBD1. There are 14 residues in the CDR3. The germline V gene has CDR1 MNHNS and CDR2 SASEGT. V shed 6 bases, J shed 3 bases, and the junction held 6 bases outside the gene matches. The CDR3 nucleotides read TGTGCCAGCAGCGTGACAGGGGTGGACTATGGCTACACCTTC. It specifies CASSVTGVDYGYTF.

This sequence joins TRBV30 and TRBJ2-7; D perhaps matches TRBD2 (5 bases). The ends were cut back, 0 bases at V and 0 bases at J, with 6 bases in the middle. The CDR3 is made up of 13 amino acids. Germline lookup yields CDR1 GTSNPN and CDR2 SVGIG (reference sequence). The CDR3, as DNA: TGTGCCTGGAGTGTGGGGAGCTCCTACGAGCAGTACTTC. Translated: CAWSVGSSYEQYF.

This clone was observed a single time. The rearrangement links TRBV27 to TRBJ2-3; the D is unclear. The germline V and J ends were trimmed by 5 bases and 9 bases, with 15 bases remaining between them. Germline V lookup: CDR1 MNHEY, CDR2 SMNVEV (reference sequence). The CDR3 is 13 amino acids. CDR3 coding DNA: TGTGCCAGCAGTCCCCAGCGAGGCGGCACGCAGTATTTT. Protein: CASSPQRGGTQYF.

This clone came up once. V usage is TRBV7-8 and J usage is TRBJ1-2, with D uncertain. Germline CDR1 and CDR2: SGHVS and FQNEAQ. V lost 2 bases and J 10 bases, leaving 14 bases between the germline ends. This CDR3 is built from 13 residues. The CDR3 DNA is TGTGCCAGCAGCTTAAGTCCTCGGGGAGCCTACACCTTC. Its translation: CASSLSPRGAYTF.

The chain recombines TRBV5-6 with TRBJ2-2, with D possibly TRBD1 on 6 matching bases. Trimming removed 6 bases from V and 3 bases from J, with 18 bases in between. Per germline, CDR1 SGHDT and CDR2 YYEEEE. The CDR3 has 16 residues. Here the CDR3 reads CASMQGQRVDTGELFF. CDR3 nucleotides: TGTGCCAGCATGCAAGGACAGCGCGTGGACACCGGGGAGCTGTTTTTT.

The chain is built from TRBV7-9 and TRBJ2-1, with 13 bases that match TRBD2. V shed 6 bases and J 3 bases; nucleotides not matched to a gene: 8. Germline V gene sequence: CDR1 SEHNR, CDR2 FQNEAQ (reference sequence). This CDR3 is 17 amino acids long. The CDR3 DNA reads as TGTGCCAGCAGTTCCAACGGACTAGCGGGAGTCTACAATGAGCAGTTCTTC. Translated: CASSSNGLAGVYNEQFF.

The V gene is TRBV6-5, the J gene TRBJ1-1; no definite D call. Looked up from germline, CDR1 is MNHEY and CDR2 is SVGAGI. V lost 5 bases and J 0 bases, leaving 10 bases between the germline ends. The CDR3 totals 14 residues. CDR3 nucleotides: TGTGCCAGCAGTCACGGGGTCATGAACACTGAAGCTTTCTTT. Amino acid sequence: CASSHGVMNTEAFF.

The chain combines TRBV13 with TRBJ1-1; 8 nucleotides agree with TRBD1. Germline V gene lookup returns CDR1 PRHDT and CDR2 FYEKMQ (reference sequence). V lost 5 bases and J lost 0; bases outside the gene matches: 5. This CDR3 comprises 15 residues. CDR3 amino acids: CASSPRQGMNTEAFF. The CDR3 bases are TGTGCCAGCAGCCCCCGACAGGGGATGAACACTGAAGCTTTCTTT.

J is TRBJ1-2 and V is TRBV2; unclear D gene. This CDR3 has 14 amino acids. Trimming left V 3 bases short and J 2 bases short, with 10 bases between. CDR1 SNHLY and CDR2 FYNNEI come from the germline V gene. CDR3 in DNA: TGTGCCAGCAGTGACAGGCAGTTAAACTATGGCTACACCTTC. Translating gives CASSDRQLNYGYTF.

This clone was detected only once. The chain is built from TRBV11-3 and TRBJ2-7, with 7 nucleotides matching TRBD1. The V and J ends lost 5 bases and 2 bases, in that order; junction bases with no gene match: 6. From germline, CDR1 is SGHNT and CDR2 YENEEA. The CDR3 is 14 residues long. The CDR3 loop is CASSPPGQPYEQYF. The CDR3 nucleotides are TGTGCCAGCAGCCCCCCGGGACAGCCCTACGAGCAGTACTTC. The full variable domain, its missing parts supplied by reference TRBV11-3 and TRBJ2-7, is EAGVVQSPRYKIIEKKQPVAFWCNPISGHNTLYWYLQNLGQGPELLIRYENEEAVDDSQLPKDRFSAERLKGVDSTLKIQPAELGDSAVYLCASSPPGQPYEQYFGPGTRLTVT.

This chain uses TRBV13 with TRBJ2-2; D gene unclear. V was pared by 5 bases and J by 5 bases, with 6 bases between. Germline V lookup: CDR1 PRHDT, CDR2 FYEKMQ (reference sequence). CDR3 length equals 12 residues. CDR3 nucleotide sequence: TGTGCCAGCAGCCCAATAACCGGGGAGCTGTTTTTT. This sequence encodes CASSPITGELFF.

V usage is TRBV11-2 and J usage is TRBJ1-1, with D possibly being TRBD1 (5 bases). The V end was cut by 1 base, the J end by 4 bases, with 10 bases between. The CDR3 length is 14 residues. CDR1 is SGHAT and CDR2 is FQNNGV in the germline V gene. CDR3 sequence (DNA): TGTGCCAGCAGCTTAGGGACACGAGGCACTGAAGCTTTCTTT. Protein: CASSLGTRGTEAFF.

The CDR3 sequence: CASSLDVAGRDEQFF. The CDR3 DNA is TGCGCCAGCAGTCTGGATGTAGCGGGTCGGGATGAGCAGTTCTTC. The chain recombines TRBV10-1 with TRBJ2-1, with TRBD2 matching 7 bases. With V trimmed by 5 bases and J by 8 bases, 12 bases remained unmatched. The CDR3 has 15 amino acids. Germline CDR1 and CDR2: WNHNN and SYGVQD (reference sequence).

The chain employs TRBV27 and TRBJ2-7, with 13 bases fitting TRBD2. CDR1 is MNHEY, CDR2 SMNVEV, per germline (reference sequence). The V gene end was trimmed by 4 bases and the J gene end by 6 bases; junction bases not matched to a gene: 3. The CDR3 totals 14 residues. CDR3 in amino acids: CASSSGLAGAEQYF. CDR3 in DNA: TGTGCCAGCAGTTCTGGACTAGCGGGAGCCGAGCAGTACTTC.

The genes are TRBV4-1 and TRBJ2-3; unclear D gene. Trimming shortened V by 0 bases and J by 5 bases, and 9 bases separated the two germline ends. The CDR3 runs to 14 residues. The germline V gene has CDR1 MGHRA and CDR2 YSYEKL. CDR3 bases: TGCGCCAGCAGCCAAGAAGTCCCGCAAGATACGCAGTATTTT. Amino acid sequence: CASSQEVPQDTQYF.

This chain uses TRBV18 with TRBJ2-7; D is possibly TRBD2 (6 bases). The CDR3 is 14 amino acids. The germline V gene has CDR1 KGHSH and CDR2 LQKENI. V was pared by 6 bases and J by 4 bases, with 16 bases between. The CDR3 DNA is TGTGCCAGCTCCCTTCGTACCGGGAGTTACGAGCAGTACTTC. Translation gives CASSLRTGSYEQYF.

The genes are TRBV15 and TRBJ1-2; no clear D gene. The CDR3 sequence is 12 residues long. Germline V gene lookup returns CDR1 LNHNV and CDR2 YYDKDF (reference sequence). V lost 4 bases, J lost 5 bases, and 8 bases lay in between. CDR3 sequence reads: CATSTRPYGYTF. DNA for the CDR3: TGTGCCACCAGCACCCGGCCGTATGGCTACACCTTC.

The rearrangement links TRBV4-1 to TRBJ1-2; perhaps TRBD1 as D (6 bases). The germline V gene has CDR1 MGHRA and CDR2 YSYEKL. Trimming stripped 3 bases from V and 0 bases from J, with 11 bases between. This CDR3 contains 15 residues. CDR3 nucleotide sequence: TGCGCCAGCAGCCAGGGGGGCGGGACTAACTATGGCTACACCTTC. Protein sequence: CASSQGGGTNYGYTF.

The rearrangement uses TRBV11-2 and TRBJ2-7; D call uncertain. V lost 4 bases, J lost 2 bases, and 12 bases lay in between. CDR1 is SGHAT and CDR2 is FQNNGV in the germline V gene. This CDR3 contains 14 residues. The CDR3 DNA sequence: TGTGCCAGCAGCTCTGGCCCTCTAACCTACGAGCAGTACTTC. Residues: CASSSGPLTYEQYF.